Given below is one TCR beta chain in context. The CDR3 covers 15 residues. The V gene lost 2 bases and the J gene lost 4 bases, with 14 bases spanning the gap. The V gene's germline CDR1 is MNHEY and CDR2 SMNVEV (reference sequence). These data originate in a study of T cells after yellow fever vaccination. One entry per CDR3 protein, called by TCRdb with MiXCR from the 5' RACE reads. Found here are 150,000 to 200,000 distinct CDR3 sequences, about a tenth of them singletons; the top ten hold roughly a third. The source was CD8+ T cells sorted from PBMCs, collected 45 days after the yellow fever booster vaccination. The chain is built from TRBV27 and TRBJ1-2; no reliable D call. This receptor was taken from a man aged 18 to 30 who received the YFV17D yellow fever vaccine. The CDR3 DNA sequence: TGTGCCAGCAGTTTAAAAACCTGGGCCCCCTATGGCTACACCTTC. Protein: CASSLKTWAPYGYTF.